This record looks at one T cell receptor beta chain sequence and its context. The sample comes from a study of T cell changes during pregnancy in multiple sclerosis. Produced via immunoSEQ multiplex PCR; TCRdb's table is partial and in-frame only. The table shows around 100,000 clones, with around 90% occurring only once. Per germline, CDR1 SGHTA and CDR2 FQGTGA. This CDR3 has 13 residues. Trimming left V 2 bases short and J 3 bases short, with 7 bases between. The chain is built from TRBV7-3 and TRBJ1-1; tentatively, D is TRBD1 (5 bases). This receptor was taken from a female donor with multiple sclerosis, enrolled in a pregnancy study. The sample consisted of peripheral blood, taken in the third trimester of pregnancy. CDR3 loop: CASSLQGDTEAFF. The CDR3 DNA reads TGTGCCAGCAGCTTACAGGGTGACACTGAAGCTTTCTTT.